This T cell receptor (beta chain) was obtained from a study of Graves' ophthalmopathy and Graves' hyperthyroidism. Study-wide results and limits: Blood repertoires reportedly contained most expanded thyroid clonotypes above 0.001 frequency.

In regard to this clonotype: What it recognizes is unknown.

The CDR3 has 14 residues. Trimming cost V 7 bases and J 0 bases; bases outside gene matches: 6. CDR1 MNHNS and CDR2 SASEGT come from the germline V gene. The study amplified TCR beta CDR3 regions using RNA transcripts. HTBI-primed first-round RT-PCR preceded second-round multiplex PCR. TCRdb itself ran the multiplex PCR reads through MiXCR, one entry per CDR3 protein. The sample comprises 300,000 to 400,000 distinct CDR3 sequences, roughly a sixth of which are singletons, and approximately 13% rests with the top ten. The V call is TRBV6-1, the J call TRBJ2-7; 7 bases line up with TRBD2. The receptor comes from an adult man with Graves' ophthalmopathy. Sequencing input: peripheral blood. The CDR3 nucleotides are TGTGCCAGCACCATTGCGGGGGTCTCCTACGAGCAGTACTTC. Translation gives CASTIAGVSYEQYF.